This TCR beta chain emerged from a study of sequential checkpoint blockade in melanoma. This CDR3 comprises 20 residues. Germline loops: CDR1 KGHSH, CDR2 LQKENI. V gave up 1 base and J gave up 0 bases; unmatched junction bases: 12. As for treatment: randomized to nivolumab then ipilimumab (arm A) or the reverse (arm B). TCRdb keeps only in-frame clones here, not all; method: immunoSEQ multiplex PCR. Here the sample spans approximately 21,000 clones, approximately 82% being singletons. This receptor was identified in a human donor with melanoma. This specimen consisted of CD8+ T cells sorted from blood (inferred from file names), obtained from a patient given nivolumab and ipilimumab in sequence. The chain combines TRBV18 with TRBJ2-1; 10 bases are a match to TRBD2. CDR3 nucleotides: TGTGCCAGCTCACCACGCCAAGGAGGGGTAGCGGGAGGCTCCTACAATGAGCAGTTCTTC. It is translated as CASSPRQGGVAGGSYNEQFF.